This passage covers 6 T cell receptor beta chains from one sample sequenced in a study of OX40 agonist ivuxolimab in advanced cancers. Some clones are missing from TCRdb's copy, which holds only in-frame ones; the method was immunoSEQ multiplex PCR. The table includes more than 15,000 clones, 60% to 80% detected once. The sequencing used CD4+ or CD8+ T cells sorted from blood, collected in a trial of the OX40 agonist ivuxolimab. All receptors come from an adult with an advanced solid tumor such as melanoma, head and neck, liver or kidney cancer.

This chain uses TRBV19 with TRBJ2-7, with 9 bases aligning to TRBD2. In germline, CDR1 is LNHDA, CDR2 SQIVND (reference sequence). The CDR3 extends over 14 amino acids. Germline trimming cut 5 bases from V and 2 bases from J; bases unmatched to any gene: 4. CDR3 amino acids: CASSALAGPYEQYF. The CDR3 DNA follows: TGTGCCAGTAGTGCCCTAGCGGGACCCTACGAGCAGTACTTC.

The V gene is TRBV6-5, the J gene TRBJ1-5, with TRBD1 matching 8 bases. With V trimmed by 2 bases and J by 7 bases, 4 bases remained unmatched. The length of the CDR3 is 14 residues. Germline V lookup: CDR1 MNHEY, CDR2 SVGAGI. CDR3: CASSYLTGEQPQHF. The CDR3 region has the DNA TGTGCCAGCAGTTACCTGACAGGGGAACAGCCCCAGCATTTT.

This clone was picked up one time. This rearrangement joins TRBV9 to TRBJ2-3, with 10 bases identical to TRBD2. This CDR3 contains 17 residues. V shed 4 bases, J shed 3 bases, and the junction held 11 bases outside the gene matches. CDR1 is SGDLS and CDR2 is YYNGEE in the germline V gene. The CDR3 spells CASSPQGSGGATDTQYF. The CDR3 nucleotides read TGTGCCAGCAGCCCCCAAGGGAGCGGGGGGGCAACAGATACGCAGTATTTT.

This sequence joins TRBV28 and TRBJ1-2; D remains unclear. Germline V gene data show CDR1 as MDHEN and CDR2 as SYDVKM. The CDR3 is made up of 13 amino acids. Between the trimmed V and J ends, which lost 6 bases and 6 bases, there was a span of 14 bases. The CDR3 DNA reads as TGTGCCAGCAGCTACAGCTCCACCCATGGCTACACCTTC. It translates to CASSYSSTHGYTF.

V and J are TRBV18 and TRBJ1-5; perhaps TRBD1 as D (5 bases). V shed 2 bases and J shed 0 bases, with 8 bases lying between them. Germline V CDR1 and CDR2: KGHSH, LQKENI. The CDR3 loop spans 15 amino acids. CDR3 DNA: TGTGCCAGCTCACCAGACGGGGGTAGCAATCAGCCCCAGCATTTT. Protein: CASSPDGGSNQPQHF.

This clone was observed a handful of times. The chain combines TRBV6-5 with TRBJ2-7; tentative D call: TRBD1 (6 bases). Per the germline V gene, CDR1 is MNHEY and CDR2 is SVGAGI. The CDR3 consists of 14 residues. Between the trimmed V and J ends, which lost 5 bases and 3 bases, there was a span of 14 bases. CDR3 loop: CASSVQGTFYEQYF. Here the CDR3 DNA reads TGTGCCAGCAGTGTACAAGGGACATTCTACGAGCAGTACTTC.